Below, 23 T cell receptor beta chains from the same sample are listed, as sequenced in a study of T cells in tuberculosis. Cells were sorted from thawed PBMC rested overnight and stained with GMM-loaded CD1B tetramer, viability dye and anti-CD3. The lipid loaded on the CD1B tetramers was C32 glucose monomycolate from Rhodococcus equi. This table comes from immunoSEQ multiplex PCR, and its TCRdb copy is limited to in-frame clones, with some not included. The repertoire holds nearly 60,000 clones, with roughly 87% as singletons. The sample comprised CD1b-GMM tetramer-negative cells sorted from PBMCs. The receptors originated from an adult woman with latent tuberculosis.

The sample holds one count of this clone. The rearrangement uses TRBV7-2 and TRBJ2-3; the match to TRBD2 covers 11 bases. The germline gives CDR1 SGHTA, CDR2 FQGNSA. After removal of 5 bases from V and 1 base from J, the junction contained 5 bases not matched to a gene. The CDR3 has 16 amino acids. CDR3 DNA: TGTGCCAGCAGCCTACTAGCGGGGGTCCGCACAGATACGCAGTATTTT. Its protein is CASSLLAGVRTDTQYF.

This chain joins TRBV11-2 and TRBJ1-2; D may be TRBD1 (6 bases). The CDR3 runs to 14 residues. Trimming removed 2 bases from V and 3 bases from J, with 10 bases in between. Germline values: CDR1 SGHAT, CDR2 FQNNGV. The CDR3 loop reads CASSLRGSYYGYTF. The CDR3 coding sequence is TGTGCCAGCAGCTTAAGGGGGAGTTACTATGGCTACACCTTC.

The chain recombines TRBV7-9 with TRBJ1-4, with a tentative D call TRBD1 (5 bases). Germline lookup yields CDR1 SEHNR and CDR2 FQNEAQ (reference sequence). V was clipped by 5 bases and J by 0 bases, with 13 bases between them. The CDR3 is made up of 16 amino acids. The CDR3 sequence is CASSQGLPSTNEKLFF. The CDR3 coding sequence is TGTGCCAGCAGCCAGGGTTTGCCCTCAACTAATGAAAAACTGTTTTTT.

The chain has TRBV7-8 and TRBJ2-1, with 10 bases identical to TRBD2. Germline V gives CDR1 SGHVS, CDR2 FQNEAQ. After removal of 1 base from V and 0 bases from J, the junction contained 3 bases not matched to a gene. This CDR3 region has 17 residues. CDR3 amino acids: CASSLGTSGYSYNEQFF. CDR3 in DNA: TGTGCCAGCAGCTTAGGGACTAGCGGTTACTCCTACAATGAGCAGTTCTTC.

The V gene is TRBV4-2, the J gene TRBJ2-1, with 12 bases that match TRBD2. CDR1 is LGHNA, CDR2 YNFKEQ, per germline. The CDR3 covers 16 residues. The V segment lost 1 base and the J segment 5 bases; nucleotides outside the gene matches: 3. For the CDR3, the DNA is TGTGCCAGCAGCCAAGTCCGACTAGCGGGGGACAATGAGCAGTTCTTC. This encodes CASSQVRLAGDNEQFF.

The rearrangement links TRBV11-2 to TRBJ2-1, with TRBD2 identical over 11 bases. The trim removed 2 bases at V and 6 bases at J, leaving 12 bases unmatched. CDR1 is SGHAT and CDR2 is FQNNGV in the germline V gene. The CDR3 totals 18 residues. The CDR3 loop is CASSLRPRGLAALNEQFF. For the CDR3, the DNA is TGTGCCAGCAGCTTACGTCCCAGGGGACTAGCGGCCCTCAATGAGCAGTTCTTC.

V gene TRBV6-6 combines with J gene TRBJ2-7; a possible D gene is TRBD1 (6 bases). CDR1 MNHNY and CDR2 SVGAGI come from the germline V gene (reference sequence). V was trimmed by 4 bases and J by 3 bases, leaving 13 bases between them. The CDR3 spans 14 residues. The CDR3 DNA follows: TGTGCCAGCAGTTCGACGGGACAAGACTACGAGCAGTACTTC. It is translated as CASSSTGQDYEQYF.

The rearrangement joins TRBV28 to TRBJ2-7; maybe TRBD2 (5 bases). Germline assignment: CDR1 MDHEN and CDR2 SYDVKM. Trimming cost V 6 bases and J 0 bases, with 18 bases left between them. CDR3 length equals 16 residues. The CDR3 DNA is TGTGCCAGCAGCCGCCCTCTGGAGCGGAGCTCCTACGAGCAGTACTTC. Translating gives CASSRPLERSSYEQYF.

The chain couples TRBV5-4 to TRBJ1-2; 7 bases align to TRBD1. The CDR3 length is 14 residues. Germline trimming cut 6 bases from V and 5 bases from J; bases unmatched to any gene: 10. Germline CDR1 is SGHNT and CDR2 is YYREEE (reference sequence). The CDR3 spells CASNSPGQSYGYTF. The CDR3 coding sequence is TGTGCCAGCAACTCCCCGGGACAGAGTTATGGCTACACCTTC.

This clone was seen once. The V call is TRBV28, the J call TRBJ1-2; D is unresolved. V lost 1 base and J 4 bases, leaving 10 bases between the germline ends. CDR1 is MDHEN and CDR2 is SYDVKM in the germline V gene. The CDR3 covers 14 residues. The CDR3 reads CASSLSGRSYGYTF. In DNA form, the CDR3 reads TGTGCCAGCAGTTTATCCGGTAGGAGCTATGGCTACACCTTC.

The chain combines TRBV7-6 with TRBJ2-7; 9 bases align to TRBD2. V shed 3 bases, J shed 5 bases, and the junction held 14 bases outside the gene matches. Germline CDR1 is SGHVS and CDR2 is FNYEAQ. The CDR3 covers 17 residues. CDR3 protein: CASSLTSGNPTGDEQYF. CDR3 nucleotide sequence: TGTGCCAGCAGCTTGACTAGCGGCAATCCTACGGGGGACGAGCAGTACTTC.

This chain uses TRBV18 with TRBJ2-5; no clear D. V dropped 2 bases and J dropped 2 bases, with 3 bases sitting between them. Germline values: CDR1 KGHSH, CDR2 LQKENI. The CDR3 runs 12 residues. The CDR3 DNA follows: TGTGCCAGCTCACCATCACAAGAGACCCAGTACTTC. Its translation is CASSPSQETQYF.

A single count supports this clone. The V gene is TRBV18, the J gene TRBJ2-1, with 7 bases fitting TRBD2. In germline, CDR1 is KGHSH, CDR2 LQKENI. The length of the CDR3 is 16 residues. The trim removed 3 bases at V and 0 bases at J, leaving 5 bases unmatched. CDR3 bases: TGTGCCAGCTCACCCAAGACTAGCCGCTCCTACAATGAGCAGTTCTTC. Translation: CASSPKTSRSYNEQFF.

The chain combines TRBV27 with TRBJ1-6; 9 bases map to TRBD1. The CDR3 is 19 amino acids. Germline CDR1 reads MNHEY; CDR2 reads SMNVEV (reference sequence). The V segment lost 3 bases and the J segment 9 bases; nucleotides outside the gene matches: 18. CDR3 DNA sequence: TGTGCCAGCAGTTTTCGGTCGGGACAGGGAGCCCCCCTTGGTTCACCCCTCCACTTT. The encoded protein is CASSFRSGQGAPLGSPLHF.

This chain connects TRBV6-6 to TRBJ2-1, with D perhaps TRBD1 (6 bases). The germline V and J ends were trimmed by 6 bases and 9 bases, with 12 bases remaining between them. Germline V gene data show CDR1 as MNHNY and CDR2 as SVGAGI (reference sequence). The CDR3 covers 12 residues. CDR3 in amino acids: CASRTQGIEQFF. The CDR3 nucleotides read TGTGCCAGCAGGACACAGGGTATTGAGCAGTTCTTC.

As DNA, the CDR3 is TGTGCCAGCAGCGAGGGTCGGGACAGGCAGGAGCAGGGCAATCAGCCCCAGCATTTT. This sequence encodes CASSEGRDRQEQGNQPQHF. V gene TRBV21-1 combines with J gene TRBJ1-5; TRBD1 is taken as the D call from the table, unchecked against the DNA. TRBV21-1 is annotated as a pseudogene. This CDR3 contains 19 residues.

The rearrangement joins TRBV7-2 to TRBJ2-3; D unresolved. This CDR3 is 17 amino acids long. Germline-derived CDR1 and CDR2 are SGHTA and FQGNSA. V lost 3 bases and J lost 6, with 22 bases in between. CDR3 nucleotides: TGTGCCAGCAGCTTTTCCCGGCGGTCTAGACCCCGGGATACGCAGTATTTT. Encoded protein: CASSFSRRSRPRDTQYF.

The chain has TRBV6-6 and TRBJ2-5; TRBD1 agrees at 7 bases. The CDR3 spans 13 residues. Germline V gene lookup returns CDR1 MNHNY and CDR2 SVGAGI (reference sequence). V was clipped by 0 bases and J by 13 bases; unmatched bases: 8. The DNA of the CDR3 is TGTGCCAGCAGTTACTCTGGACAGGAGCACCTGTACTTC. Residues: CASSYSGQEHLYF.

Here the CDR3 reads CASSKTGVAFNEKLFF. The CDR3 nucleotides are TGCGCCAGCAGCAAGACAGGGGTAGCCTTTAATGAAAAACTGTTTTTT. The chain uses TRBV5-1 and TRBJ1-4; 8 positions match TRBD1. V shed 4 bases and J 4 bases; nucleotides not matched to a gene: 9. CDR3 size: 16 residues. Germline lookup yields CDR1 SGHRS and CDR2 YFSETQ. Together with reference TRBV5-1 and TRBJ1-4, the CDR3 gives the full variable domain: KAGVTQTPRYLIKTRGQQVTLSCSPISGHRSVSWYQQTPGQGLQFLFEYFSETQRNKGNFPGRFSGRQFSNSRSEMNVSTLELGDSALYLCASSKTGVAFNEKLFFGSGTQLSVL.

With respect to this clone: At one of its ends the junction is not consistent with the germline gene, which may arise from a read error. The same CDR3 also results from other DNA sequences found in this sample. The chain links TRBV27 to TRBJ1-6, with D maybe TRBD1 (5 bases). Germline assignment: CDR1 MNHEY and CDR2 SMNVEV (reference sequence). CDR3 length equals 15 residues. The CDR3 DNA follows: TGTGCCAGCAGTTTGCAGGGCTCCTATAATTCCCCCCTCCACTTT. Encoded protein: CASSLQGSYNSPLHF.

The CDR3 loop is CAWSSPAGYTDTQYF. The CDR3 nucleotides are TGTGCCTGGAGTAGTCCAGCGGGGTACACAGATACGCAGTATTTT. The V gene is TRBV30, the J gene TRBJ2-3, with 7 nucleotides matching TRBD2. With 2 bases clipped from V and 2 bases from J, the junction kept 7 bases outside the gene matches. CDR3 length: 15 amino acids. Germline-derived CDR1 and CDR2 are GTSNPN and SVGIG (reference sequence).

This chain uses TRBV5-4 with TRBJ1-2, with D perhaps TRBD1 (5 bases). Germline V gene lookup returns CDR1 SGHNT and CDR2 YYREEE (reference sequence). Trimming removed 4 bases from V and 4 bases from J, with 17 bases in between. The CDR3 has 15 residues. The CDR3 DNA follows: TGTGCCAGCAGCCCGGGGGGGAGCGTTGTCTATGGCTACACCTTC. Encoded protein: CASSPGGSVVYGYTF. The whole variable domain, remainder taken from reference TRBV5-4 and TRBJ1-2, is ETGVTQSPTHLIKTRGQQVTLRCSSQSGHNTVSWYQQALGQGPQFIFQYYREEENGRGNFPPRFSGLQFPNYSSELNVNALELDDSALYLCASSPGGSVVYGYTFGSGTRLTVV.

There are a few counts of this clone. The chain joins TRBV20-1 to TRBJ2-3; possibly TRBD2 for D (5 bases). The germline V and J ends were trimmed by 2 bases and 8 bases, with 8 bases remaining between them. Germline lookup yields CDR1 DFQATT and CDR2 SNEGSKA (reference sequence). The CDR3 loop spans 11 amino acids. The CDR3 loop reads CSARSSTTQYF. The DNA of the CDR3 is TGCAGTGCTAGATCTAGCACTACGCAGTATTTT.